The TCR beta chain under discussion was sequenced for a study of OX40 agonist ivuxolimab in advanced cancers. The study, taken as a whole, reports: The antigens recognized by the expanded peripheral T cells, that is their antigen specificity, were not determined.

Concerning this clone: Its antigen remains unknown.

Germline values: CDR1 SNHLY, CDR2 FYNNEI. CDR3 length: 15 residues. V lost 7 bases, J lost 5 bases, and 18 bases lay in between. Profiling relied on immunoSEQ multiplex PCR, and the TCRdb table lists in-frame clones only, not all of them. The profile shows 80,000 or so clones, 86% of them singletons. The origin of this receptor is an adult with an advanced solid tumor such as melanoma, head and neck, liver or kidney cancer. The chain employs TRBV2 and TRBJ1-5, with D possibly matching TRBD1 (5 bases). This specimen consisted of CD4+ or CD8+ T cells sorted from blood, obtained in a trial of the OX40 agonist ivuxolimab. The CDR3 sequence: CASKFDRRADQPQHF. CDR3 in DNA: TGTGCCAGCAAGTTCGACAGACGGGCGGATCAGCCCCAGCATTTT.